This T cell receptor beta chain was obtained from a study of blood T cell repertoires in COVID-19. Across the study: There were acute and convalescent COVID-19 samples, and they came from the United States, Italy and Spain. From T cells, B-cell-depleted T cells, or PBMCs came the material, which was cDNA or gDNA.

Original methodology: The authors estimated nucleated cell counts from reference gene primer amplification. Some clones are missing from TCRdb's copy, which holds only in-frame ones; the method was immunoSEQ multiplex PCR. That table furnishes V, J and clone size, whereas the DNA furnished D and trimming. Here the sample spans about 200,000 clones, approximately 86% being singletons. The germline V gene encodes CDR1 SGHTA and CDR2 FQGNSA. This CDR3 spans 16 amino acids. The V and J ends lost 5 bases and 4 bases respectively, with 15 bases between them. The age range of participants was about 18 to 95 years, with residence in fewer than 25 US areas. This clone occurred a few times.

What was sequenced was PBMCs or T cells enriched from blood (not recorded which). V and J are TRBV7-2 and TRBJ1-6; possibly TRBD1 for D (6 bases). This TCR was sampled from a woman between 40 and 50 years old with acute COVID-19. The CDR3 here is CASSPRPTGYNSPLHF. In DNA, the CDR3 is TGTGCCAGCAGCCCGAGACCGACAGGATATAATTCACCCCTCCACTTT.